This TCR beta chain was recovered during a study of blood T cell repertoires in COVID-19. Study details: Researchers got acute and convalescent COVID-19 samples from the United States, Italy and Spain. PBMCs, B-cell-depleted T cells, or T cells were the source of the cDNA or gDNA that made up the material.

The junction had 4 bases not matched to a gene; V was cut back by 1 base and J by 10 bases. Germline-derived CDR1 and CDR2 are MDHEN and SYDVKM. CDR3 size: 14 residues. In the study's own analysis: Researchers report that nucleated cell counts were estimated from reference gene primer amplification. Method: immunoSEQ multiplex PCR; TCRdb's copy keeps in-frame clones and lacks some. V and J calls and clone size follow that table, whereas D and trimming were derived from the DNA. Seen here are roughly 100,000 clones, approximately 86% observed once, and the top ten hold around 20%. Specimen: peripheral blood. The chain is built from TRBV28 and TRBJ1-6; TRBD1 matches at 7 bases. This TCR derives from a woman older than 75 with acute or convalescent COVID-19. This CDR3 reads CASSLLTGRSPLHF. In DNA, the CDR3 is TGTGCCAGCAGTTTATTGACAGGGAGATCACCCCTCCACTTT.